This TCR beta chain was found in a study of blood T cell repertoires in COVID-19. Whole-study context: The origin of the acute and convalescent COVID-19 samples was the United States, Italy and Spain. Sources were T cells, B-cell-depleted T cells, or PBMCs; the material itself was cDNA or gDNA.

Trimming removed 0 bases at V and 3 bases at J, with 15 bases between. The CDR3 extends over 17 amino acids. Germline CDR1 MNHNS, CDR2 SASEGT. Original processing methods: Reference gene primer amplification yielded estimated nucleated cell counts. The table came from immunoSEQ multiplex PCR; TCRdb's copy has only in-frame clones and leaves some out. That table gives V, J and clone size, and the DNA gave D and trimming. Of some 130,000 clones in the sample, over 75% were seen once. The chain employs TRBV6-1 and TRBJ1-5; perhaps TRBD1 as D (6 bases). The clonotype comes from a man aged 35 to 55 with active or convalescent COVID-19. Input material: peripheral blood. This CDR3 is CASSEAWQGRNNQPQHF. CDR3 nucleotide sequence: TGTGCCAGCAGTGAAGCCTGGCAGGGGCGGAACAATCAGCCCCAGCATTTT.